These 20 T cell receptor beta chains share one sample of origin, sequenced in a study of T cells in women clearing cervical HPV infection. The table came from immunoSEQ multiplex PCR; TCRdb's copy has only in-frame clones and leaves some out. The sample table includes 20,000 to 25,000 clones. The material sequenced was blood buffy coat. The receptors derive from a woman between 18 and 70 years old with a cervical HPV16 infection that either progressed to CIN3+ or cleared (not recorded which).

A note on this clone: Read sequence stops 3 residues before the CDR3 end, and the germline J gene provides the missing end. The V call is TRBV7-3, the J call TRBJ2-2; TRBD1 is a possible D gene (6 bases). Trimming cost V 5 bases and J 5 bases, with 12 bases left between them. Germline V gives CDR1 SGHTA, CDR2 FQGTGA. The CDR3 has 14 amino acids. CDR3 protein: CASSAHRETGELFF. CDR3 bases read: TGTGCCAGCAGCGCTCACAGGGAGACCGGGGAG.

On this clone: The read falls 3 residues short of the CDR3 end, and the missing part is taken from the germline J gene. The same CDR3 can be traced to other DNA sequences in this sample. The chain carries TRBV5-1 and TRBJ1-3, with 10 bases matching TRBD1. The CDR3 is made up of 14 amino acids. Germline trimming cut 0 bases from V and 8 bases from J; bases unmatched to any gene: 2. Per the germline V gene, CDR1 is SGHRS and CDR2 is YFSETQ. CDR3 region: CASSLAGQGDTIYF. The CDR3 bases that were read are TGCGCCAGCAGCTTGGCCGGACAGGGGGACACC.

As concerns this clone: The read is 3 residues too short to cover the CDR3 end, so that end is filled in from the germline J gene. This chain connects TRBV7-9 to TRBJ2-2; no reliable D call. Germline V gene sequence: CDR1 SEHNR, CDR2 FQNEAQ (reference sequence). The CDR3 is 14 amino acids. The chain's CDR3 is CASSPDLGNSPLFF. CDR3 DNA, as far as it was read: TGTGCCAGCAGCCCCGACCTAGGCAATTCACCG.

A remark on this clone: From the germline J gene comes the end of the CDR3, since the read stops 3 residues before it. This chain connects TRBV30 to TRBJ1-5; D ambiguous. CDR1 is GTSNPN and CDR2 is SVGIG in the germline V gene (reference sequence). The CDR3 is 14 amino acids. CDR3 region: CAWNENSYNSPQHF. CDR3 DNA, as far as it was read: TGTGCCTGGAATGAGAATTCCTATAATTCACCC.

On this clone: The observed sequence ends 3 residues before the CDR3 terminus, with the missing tail filled in from the germline J gene. The chain links TRBV29-1 to TRBJ1-3; 7 nucleotides line up with TRBD1. CDR3 length equals 14 residues. Germline V gene sequence: CDR1 SQVTM, CDR2 ANQGSEA. The J segment lost 2 bases and the V segment lost 5 bases, leaving 6 bases of the junction unmatched. CDR3 residues: CSVLLDRAGNTIYF. The sequenced part of the CDR3 DNA is TGCAGCGTTTTACTAGACAGGGCTGGAAACACC.

The chain's CDR3 is CASSLGGQLHGYTF. Incomplete CDR3 DNA: TGCGCCAGCAGCTTGGGGGGCCAGCTCCATGGC. The chain carries TRBV5-1 and TRBJ1-2, with TRBD1 as a possible D gene (5 bases). Sequencing ends 3 residues short of the CDR3 end; the germline J gene provides the rest. V lost 0 bases to trimming and J lost 6 bases, with 12 bases between them. Germline V gene sequence: CDR1 SGHRS, CDR2 YFSETQ. The length of the CDR3 is 14 residues.

In regard to this clone: The read ends 3 residues early relative to the CDR3; the germline J gene fills the gap. The chain couples TRBV4-1 to TRBJ1-2; tentatively, D is TRBD1 (5 bases). Germline assignment: CDR1 MGHRA and CDR2 YSYEKL. The CDR3 loop spans 15 amino acids. With 4 bases removed from V and 3 bases from J, the gap between germline ends came to 15 bases. CDR3 DNA (partial): TGCGCCAGCAGCCCGCTTGGGGGGAGTGACTATGGC. This sequence encodes CASSPLGGSDYG. The whole CDR3 sequence reads CASSPLGGSDYGYTF.

Regarding this clone: The read terminates 3 residues ahead of where the CDR3 ends, so the germline J gene completes it. The V call is TRBV18, the J call TRBJ1-5; 9 bases fit TRBD1. The V segment lost 3 bases and the J segment 6 bases; nucleotides outside the gene matches: 3. There are 14 residues in the CDR3. Germline V gives CDR1 KGHSH, CDR2 LQKENI. The CDR3 region is CASSPGTGSQPQHF. The sequenced part of the CDR3 DNA is TGTGCCAGCTCACCCGGGACAGGGAGTCAGCCC.

As regards this clone: The read terminates 3 residues before the CDR3 end, so the remaining end is supplied by the germline J gene. The chain has TRBV29-1 and TRBJ1-4; 12 positions agree with TRBD1. Germline CDR1 SQVTM, CDR2 ANQGSEA. CDR3 length: 16 amino acids. V was pared by 2 bases and J by 8 bases, with 9 bases of the junction left unmatched. CDR3 amino acids: CSVEPLRGQGAEKLFF. The DNA read from the CDR3 is TGCAGCGTTGAACCCCTTAGGGGACAGGGGGCGGAAAAA. Looking up the rest from reference TRBV29-1 and TRBJ1-4 gives the full variable domain: SAVISQKPSRDICQRGTSLTIQCQVDSQVTMMFWYRQQPGQSLTLIATANQGSEATYESGFVIDKFPISRPNLTFSTLTVSNMSPEDSSIYLCSVEPLRGQGAEKLFFGSGTQLSVL.

Partial CDR3 DNA: TGTGCCAGCAGCTTTCTACAGGGTGAAAAG. Its translation: CASSFLQGEK. The entire CDR3 protein is CASSFLQGEKLFF. V is TRBV7-3 and J is TRBJ2-2, with D tentatively TRBD1 (6 bases). The read is 3 residues too short to cover the CDR3 end, so that end is filled in from the germline J gene. Looked up from germline, CDR1 is SGHTA and CDR2 is FQGTGA. The CDR3 is made up of 13 amino acids.

On this clone: The read gets to within 3 residues of the CDR3 end, and the germline J gene fills in the rest. The chain employs TRBV19 and TRBJ2-5; D possibly corresponds to TRBD1 (6 bases). The V and J ends lost 3 bases and 3 bases respectively, with 17 bases between them. The CDR3 length is 16 residues. Germline V gene lookup returns CDR1 LNHDA and CDR2 SQIVND (reference sequence). Incomplete CDR3 DNA: TGTGCCAGTAGTATTTTACCGGGGCAGGGGAAAGAGACC. Translation gives CASSILPGQGKET. The full-length CDR3 reads as CASSILPGQGKETQYF.

To note about this clone: The read is 3 residues too short to cover the CDR3 end, so that end is filled in from the germline J gene. The V gene is TRBV30, the J gene TRBJ2-1; no definite D call. With 4 bases removed from V and 0 bases from J, the gap between germline ends came to 13 bases. The CDR3 is 15 amino acids. Germline-derived CDR1 and CDR2 are GTSNPN and SVGIG (reference sequence). The chain's CDR3 is CAWKGLSSSYNEQFF. The covered CDR3 bases are TGTGCCTGGAAAGGGCTGTCCAGCTCCTACAATGAG.

With respect to this clone: The CDR3 goes on 3 residues after the read ends, and that part is filled in from the germline J gene. The V call is TRBV19, the J call TRBJ2-3; no firm D call. The CDR3 sequence is 14 residues long. Germline V CDR1 and CDR2: LNHDA, SQIVND (reference sequence). This chain's CDR3 is CASSISRSNQPQYF. The part of the CDR3 DNA that was read is TGTGCCAGTAGTATATCGCGGAGCAATCAGCCG.

To note about this clone: The read ends 3 residues before the CDR3 terminus; that terminus is restored from the germline J gene. V and J are TRBV20-1 and TRBJ2-7; D is undetermined. Trimming took 5 bases from V and 1 from J, leaving 21 bases between them. From germline, CDR1 is DFQATT and CDR2 SNEGSKA (reference sequence). This CDR3 comprises 16 residues. Here the CDR3 reads CSAPRPDLWRSYEQYF. The sequenced CDR3 bases are TGCAGTGCTCCCCGTCCAGACCTTTGGCGGTCCTACGAG.

Concerning this clone: Sequencing ends 3 residues short of the CDR3 end; the germline J gene provides the rest. This chain joins TRBV2 and TRBJ2-5; unclear D gene. V gave up 6 bases and J gave up 3 bases, with 11 bases separating them. Germline loops: CDR1 SNHLY, CDR2 FYNNEI. The CDR3 is made up of 13 amino acids. CDR3 DNA, as far as it was read: TGTGCCAGCAGCCCCTCCCTTAAAGAGACC. Its translation is CASSPSLKET. The complete CDR3 sequence is CASSPSLKETQYF.

Comment on this clone: The read terminates 3 residues ahead of where the CDR3 ends, so the germline J gene completes it. The chain carries TRBV2 and TRBJ2-2; TRBD1 aligns across 7 bases. Germline CDR1 and CDR2: SNHLY and FYNNEI. This CDR3 comprises 15 residues. The CDR3 bases that were read are TGTGCCAGCAGTGAGGCGGACAGGCCCCCTGAAAAG. This gives the protein CASSEADRPPEK. The entire CDR3 sequence reads CASSEADRPPEKLFF.

A word on this clone: The read halts 3 residues ahead of the CDR3 end, with the missing end drawn from the germline J gene. The rearrangement links TRBV2 to TRBJ1-5, with 10 bases aligning to TRBD1. The germline V gene encodes CDR1 SNHLY and CDR2 FYNNEI. CDR3 length: 14 amino acids. Losses at the gene ends were 6 bases for V and 2 bases for J; bases not matched to a gene: 1. CDR3 protein: CASRGTGGNQPQHF. The sequenced part of the CDR3 DNA is TGTGCCAGCAGGGGGACAGGGGGCAATCAGCCC.

Concerning this clone itself: An end of the junction does not agree with germline; a read error may underlie this. The sequence runs out 3 residues before the end of the CDR3; the remainder is reconstructed from the germline J gene. This chain joins TRBV4-1 and TRBJ2-5, with 12 bases identical to TRBD2. The CDR3 loop spans 16 amino acids. Germline CDR1 reads MGHRA; CDR2 reads YSYEKL. Partial CDR3 DNA: TGCACCAGCAGCCTAGGACTAGCGGGGCCCCAAGAGACC. As protein: CTSSLGLAGPQET. The full CDR3 is CTSSLGLAGPQETQYF.

Worth noting for this clone: Read data end 3 residues before the CDR3 end; the end is taken from the germline J gene. The gene calls are TRBV5-1 and TRBJ2-7, with 7 bases matching TRBD2. The germline V gene has CDR1 SGHRS and CDR2 YFSETQ. The CDR3 runs to 14 residues. V lost 0 bases, J lost 5 bases, and 5 bases stayed unmatched. The CDR3 bases that were read are TGCGCCAGCAGCTTGGGGGAAGCGGGGAACGAG. Its protein product is CASSLGEAGNE. The full-length CDR3 reads as CASSLGEAGNEQYF.

A remark on this clone: The read finishes 3 residues shy of the CDR3 end, and the germline J gene is used to complete it. The chain uses TRBV6-1 and TRBJ2-1; 10 bases align to TRBD2. The J segment lost 7 bases and the V segment lost 2 bases, leaving 11 bases of the junction unmatched. In germline, CDR1 is MNHNS, CDR2 SASEGT. The CDR3 consists of 17 residues. The CDR3 bases that were read are TGTGCCAGCAGTGAAATCAGCGGGGGGGTTCTTCGGAATGAG. Its translation: CASSEISGGVLRNE. The whole CDR3 sequence reads CASSEISGGVLRNEQFF.